The 13 T cell receptor beta chains given below trace back to one sample, sequenced in a study of vaccination and CD4 T cells after COVID-19. The Oncomine TCR Beta short-read assay sequenced DNA from cultured CD4+ T cells. TCRdb re-analysed the PCR reads in MiXCR, keeping a single row per CDR3 protein. The sample has around 12,000 distinct CDR3 sequences, around 59% seen once; the top ten hold about 12%. Treatment noted: roughly 11-day PBMC culture with coronavirus spike peptide pools or control peptides (ViraFEST assay). These receptors' antigens are unknown. Sequencing was performed on CD4+ T cells from blood, cultured in vitro. Receptors originate from a human donor who had recovered from COVID-19.

The genes are TRBV24-1 and TRBJ2-2; unclear D gene. There are 15 residues in the CDR3. Germline V lookup: CDR1 KGHDR, CDR2 SFDVKD. Trimming cost V 5 bases and J 1 base, with 10 bases left between them. CDR3 protein: CATSARSRNTGELFF. In nucleotides, the CDR3 is TGTGCCACCAGTGCGCGGAGTCGGAACACCGGGGAGCTGTTTTTT.

This chain uses TRBV7-8 with TRBJ2-7, with TRBD2 matching over 13 bases. CDR1 is SGHVS, CDR2 FQNEAQ, per germline. The CDR3 length is 15 residues. Trimming took 5 bases from V and 4 from J; bases not matched to a gene: 5. As DNA, the CDR3 is TGTGCCAGCAGCATCGGGACTAGCGGGACGTACGAGCAGTACTTC. It specifies CASSIGTSGTYEQYF.

This clonotype turned up a few times. The chain employs TRBV24-1 and TRBJ1-1, with 9 nucleotides matching TRBD1. V lost 3 bases, J lost 5 bases, and 9 bases stayed unmatched. This CDR3 is built from 16 residues. Germline V gives CDR1 KGHDR, CDR2 SFDVKD. The CDR3 bases are TGTGCCACCAGTGATGCCCCGGGACAGGGAAGGACTGAAGCTTTCTTT. This sequence encodes CATSDAPGQGRTEAFF.

The DNA of the CDR3 is TGTGCCAGCTGGAGGGCCCAGCCCAATGAGCAGTTCTTC. Amino acids: CASWRAQPNEQFF. This sequence joins TRBV6-1 and TRBJ2-1; a possible D gene is TRBD2 (6 bases). V gave up 8 bases and J gave up 6 bases, with 14 bases separating them. CDR1 is MNHNS, CDR2 SASEGT, per germline. The CDR3 extends over 13 amino acids.

A few counts support this clonotype. The V call is TRBV6-5, the J call TRBJ2-5, with D hard to call. This CDR3 comprises 16 residues. V was trimmed by 3 bases and J by 0 bases, leaving 14 bases between them. Germline assignment: CDR1 MNHEY and CDR2 SVGAGI. The CDR3 region has the DNA TGTGCCAGCAGTTATGGCCACACAAGAAACCAAGAGACCCAGTACTTC. It codes for CASSYGHTRNQETQYF.

The V call is TRBV29-1, the J call TRBJ2-3, with TRBD1 as a possible D gene (5 bases). V was cut by 4 bases and J by 4 bases, with 12 bases left in between. Germline V gene data show CDR1 as SQVTM and CDR2 as ANQGSEA. This CDR3 comprises 13 residues. CDR3 DNA: TGCAGCGTTGTAGGCAGGGCGGCAGATACGCAGTATTTT. Translating gives CSVVGRAADTQYF.

J is TRBJ2-3 and V is TRBV28; possibly TRBD2 for D (6 bases). The CDR3 covers 12 residues. Germline lookup yields CDR1 MDHEN and CDR2 SYDVKM. V lost 5 bases and J lost 8, with 11 bases in between. CDR3 nucleotide sequence: TGTGCCAGCAGTATCCCAGCGGGTACGCAGTATTTT. This gives the protein CASSIPAGTQYF.

CDR3 coding DNA: TGTGCCAGCAGTTTCGCCCGATCCGAATCCTACGAGCAGTACTTC. As protein: CASSFARSESYEQYF. The chain couples TRBV27 to TRBJ2-7; D gene ambiguous. CDR1 and CDR2 from the germline V gene are MNHEY and SMNVEV (reference sequence). This CDR3 is 15 amino acids long. V lost 3 bases and J 1 base, leaving 13 bases between the germline ends.

CDR3 nucleotide sequence: TGCAGTGCTAGAGGAGGAGGGGGAACTGCCTTGTCCTACGAGCAGTACTTC. This codes for CSARGGGGTALSYEQYF. The chain employs TRBV20-1 and TRBJ2-7; TRBD1 or TRBD2 may be the D gene (6 bases each). V was shortened by 1 base and J by 1 base, with 20 bases between the two germline ends. Germline V gene data show CDR1 as DFQATT and CDR2 as SNEGSKA (reference sequence). This CDR3 comprises 17 residues.

The CDR3 loop is CSGADNGRTDTQYF. CDR3 nucleotide sequence: TGCAGCGGCGCTGACAATGGACGCACAGATACGCAGTATTTT. The chain joins TRBV20-1 to TRBJ2-3; no clear D. Germline V lookup: CDR1 DFQATT, CDR2 SNEGSKA (reference sequence). The CDR3 runs to 14 residues.

The V call is TRBV28, the J call TRBJ1-1, with 7 nucleotides matching TRBD1. V dropped 2 bases and J dropped 0; count of bases not matched to a gene: 12. CDR1 and CDR2 from the germline V gene are MDHEN and SYDVKM. The length of the CDR3 is 18 residues. The CDR3 spells CASSLGTGSGQMNTEAFF. CDR3 sequence (DNA): TGTGCCAGCAGTTTAGGAACAGGATCGGGACAGATGAACACTGAAGCTTTCTTT.

This chain links TRBV7-3 with TRBJ1-3, with a possible D match to TRBD1 (5 bases). Between the trimmed V and J ends, which lost 3 bases and 2 bases, there was a span of 14 bases. This CDR3 contains 16 residues. CDR1 and CDR2 from the germline V gene are SGHTA and FQGTGA. The CDR3 loop reads CASSFPMGGAGNTIYF. For the CDR3, the DNA is TGTGCCAGCAGCTTTCCCATGGGGGGGGCTGGAAACACCATATATTTT.

The chain is built from TRBV20-1 and TRBJ1-3; D is unclear. The ends were cut back, 3 bases at V and 0 bases at J, with 9 bases in the middle. This CDR3 contains 14 residues. The germline V gene has CDR1 DFQATT and CDR2 SNEGSKA (reference sequence). CDR3 coding DNA: TGCAGTGCTAGGAAATCGATCTCTGGAAACACCATATATTTT. This codes for CSARKSISGNTIYF.